The entry below describes one TCR beta chain. There are 16 residues in the CDR3. The V gene end was trimmed by 0 bases and the J gene end by 2 bases; junction bases not matched to a gene: 3. From germline, CDR1 is SGDLS and CDR2 YYNGEE. The data derive from a study of blood T cell repertoires in COVID-19. On the study more broadly: Both acute and convalescent COVID-19 samples were obtained from the United States, Italy and Spain. T cells, B-cell-depleted T cells, or PBMCs supplied cDNA or gDNA.

The method was immunoSEQ multiplex PCR; TCRdb's version includes in-frame clones alone and lacks a portion of them. The repertoire consists of 120,000 or so clones, with 88% occurring once and the leading ten covering 1.5%. The sample was peripheral blood. The chain carries TRBV9 and TRBJ2-3; 10 nucleotides align to TRBD2. This receptor was taken from a human donor in a cohort sampled during active COVID-19. CDR3 in amino acids: CASSVVAGGPTDTQYF. The CDR3 coding sequence is TGTGCCAGCAGCGTAGTAGCGGGGGGACCCACAGATACGCAGTATTTT.